This entry is about one TCR beta chain. Here immunoSEQ multiplex PCR was the method, and the copy in TCRdb shows in-frame clones only, minus some. The sample contains some 80,000 clones, approximately 97% of which appear only once. This record comes from a study of technical replicates of blood from a few donors. The CDR3 has 12 residues. Germline V CDR1 and CDR2: SGHAT, FQNNGV. Trimming removed 4 bases at V and 6 bases at J, with 9 bases between. The rearrangement links TRBV11-2 to TRBJ1-1, with D uncertain. The specimen sequenced was T cells isolated from PBMCs. This clonotype originated in a human donor in good health. The CDR3 here is CASSSSPSEAFF. In nucleotides, the CDR3 is TGTGCCAGCAGCTCTAGTCCGTCTGAAGCTTTCTTT.